Detailed here is one T cell receptor beta chain. Its specificity is unknown. The data were taken from a study of cytomegalovirus exposure and HLA in healthy donors. Across the whole study: An analysis done earlier identified roughly 120 million unique TCR beta sequences from about 179 million T cells. Study results and limitations: Available immune exposure information covered CMV serostatus only. Productive status was seen about 90% or about 30% of the time for most TCR beta V segments in an earlier analysis.

The PCR made use of 60 Vbeta and 13 Jbeta primers. Only in-frame clones appear in the TCRdb table, and some are missing; sequencing was by immunoSEQ multiplex PCR. The sample lists around 200,000 clones, 70% to 90% seen once, with around 0.3% in the top ten. Each donor was healthy, and each was a bone marrow donor. Trimming took 3 bases from V and 4 from J; bases not matched to a gene: 5. Per germline, CDR1 SGDLS and CDR2 YYNGEE. The CDR3 runs to 17 residues. The sequence derives from a woman aged 30 to 39 in good health and CMV-seronegative. The sequencing input was PBMCs. V and J are TRBV9 and TRBJ2-1; 15 positions match TRBD2. In DNA form, the CDR3 reads TGTGCCAGCAGCGCCTGGACTAGCGGGGGGGGGTACAATGAGCAGTTCTTC. This sequence encodes CASSAWTSGGGYNEQFF.